This T cell receptor (beta chain) was obtained from a study of blood T cell repertoires in COVID-19. At the level of the study: Samples taken during acute and convalescent COVID-19 were collected in the United States, Italy and Spain. In each case, the material was cDNA or gDNA derived from T cells, B-cell-depleted T cells, or PBMCs.

Trimming pared 0 bases from V and 0 bases from J, leaving 16 bases between. The CDR3 has 18 amino acids. Germline V gives CDR1 LGHNA, CDR2 YNFKEQ. Original methodology: Quantification of nucleated cells was approximated via reference gene primer amplification. Method: immunoSEQ multiplex PCR; TCRdb's copy keeps in-frame clones and lacks some. From that table come the V and J calls and clone size; the DNA was used to work out D and trimming. This table holds roughly 200,000 clones, about 83% found once. The rearrangement links TRBV4-2 to TRBJ2-3; possibly TRBD2 for D (5 bases). The sequenced sample was peripheral blood. The sequence came from a woman younger than 35 who had recovered from COVID-19. CDR3 bases: TGTGCCAGCAGCCAAGATCTTTTGGGCGGGCCGAGCACAGATACGCAGTATTTT. Amino acids: CASSQDLLGGPSTDTQYF.